Listed below are T cell receptor beta chains from one sample, sequenced in a study of cytomegalovirus exposure and HLA in healthy donors. The protocol was immunoSEQ multiplex PCR, while the TCRdb copy is restricted to in-frame clones and leaves out a portion. The sample has some 120,000 clones, about 81% seen once; the top ten hold around 2%. Sequencing used PBMCs. Receptor source: a man in his forties in good health and CMV-seronegative. Each CDR3 is given with its conserved first and last residue. A D gene is named only where the DNA matches it firmly. The size field is filled for only some rows; it gives once, few, many or a size class.

clone size: .; D gene: .; J gene: TRBJ1-2; V gene: TRBV9; CDR3 DNA: TGTGCCAGCAGCGTAGTAGAGGGGAGGAACTATGGCTACACCTTC; CDR3 protein: CASSVVEGRNYGYTF
clone size: .; D gene: TRBD1; J gene: TRBJ2-7; V gene: TRBV4-3; CDR3 DNA: TGCGCCAGCAGCCAAGAACTTTTAGGGACAGGGACCCACGAGCAGTACTTC; CDR3 protein: CASSQELLGTGTHEQYF
clone size: .; D gene: TRBD2; J gene: TRBJ2-7; V gene: TRBV11-2; CDR3 DNA: TGTGCCAGCAGACCACCAGCGGGGTACTACGAGCAGTACTTC; CDR3 protein: CASRPPAGYYEQYF
clone size: .; D gene: .; J gene: TRBJ2-5; V gene: TRBV28; CDR3 DNA: TGTGCCAGTTGGGCTGGAGGAGAGACCCAGTACTTC; CDR3 protein: CASWAGGETQYF
clone size: .; D gene: .; J gene: TRBJ2-4; V gene: TRBV19; CDR3 DNA: TGTGCCAGTAGTACCATTCCGGGGGTAGCCAAAAACATTCAGTACTTC; CDR3 protein: CASSTIPGVAKNIQYF
clone size: .; D gene: TRBD1; J gene: TRBJ2-5; V gene: TRBV7-2; CDR3 DNA: TGTGCCAGCAGCTTAGTGGGACAGGGTGGGGGATTTCAAGAGACCCAGTACTTC; CDR3 protein: CASSLVGQGGGFQETQYF
clone size: few; D gene: TRBD1; J gene: TRBJ2-2; V gene: TRBV7-9; CDR3 DNA: TGTGCCAGCAGCCTGGGGACAGGGGATACCGGGGAGCTGTTTTTT; CDR3 protein: CASSLGTGDTGELFF
clone size: .; D gene: TRBD2; J gene: TRBJ2-2; V gene: TRBV28; CDR3 DNA: TGTGCCAGCAGAAGCAATGGACTAGCGGGTACCGGGGAGCTGTTTTTT; CDR3 protein: CASRSNGLAGTGELFF
clone size: .; D gene: .; J gene: TRBJ1-2; V gene: TRBV4-3; CDR3 DNA: TGCGCCAGCAGCCAAGGCGGGGGATTAGAAGGTGGCTACACCTTC; CDR3 protein: CASSQGGGLEGGYTF
clone size: .; D gene: TRBD1; J gene: TRBJ1-4; V gene: TRBV30; CDR3 DNA: TGTGCCTCCCGGACAGGGGTGAATGAAAAACTGTTTTTT; CDR3 protein: CASRTGVNEKLFF
clone size: .; D gene: TRBD2; J gene: TRBJ2-5; V gene: TRBV29-1; CDR3 DNA: TGCAGCGTGCGGGAGCAGGTAGAGACCCAGTACTTC; CDR3 protein: CSVREQVETQYF
clone size: .; D gene: .; J gene: TRBJ2-3; V gene: TRBV2; CDR3 DNA: TGTGCCAGCGTTGCAAGACTACCGAGCACAGATACGCAGTATTTT; CDR3 protein: CASVARLPSTDTQYF
clone size: .; D gene: .; J gene: TRBJ2-5; V gene: TRBV9; CDR3 DNA: TGTGCCAGCAGCGTAGGGCGTTGGGGCCCGCAAGAGACCCAGTACTTC; CDR3 protein: CASSVGRWGPQETQYF
clone size: .; D gene: .; J gene: TRBJ1-2; V gene: TRBV5-6; CDR3 DNA: TGTGCCAGCAGCTTGCGGGTAAGGGAGTTCACCTTC; CDR3 protein: CASSLRVREFTF